These 20 T cell receptor beta chains were all obtained from the same sample, sequenced in a study of a mutant IDH1 vaccine in newly diagnosed glioma. TCRdb's table, derived via immunoSEQ multiplex PCR, lists solely in-frame clones and lacks some. The table includes some 70,000 clones, 79% detected once. Indicated time point: baseline, week 1 (first vaccination visit). Treatment of the sample: pre-vaccination baseline after standard-of-care therapy. The material sequenced was PBMCs, taken from a glioma patient treated with radiotherapy, temozolomide or both. These receptors all stem from a man in his fifties or sixties with glioma.

The chain uses TRBV27 and TRBJ2-7, with D perhaps TRBD1 (7 bases). Germline V lookup: CDR1 MNHEY, CDR2 SMNVEV (reference sequence). The CDR3 consists of 12 residues. The V end lost 6 bases, the J end lost 4 bases, and 10 bases lay between the germline ends. The CDR3 bases are TGTGCCAGCAGCCCAGGGGGGTACGAGCAGTACTTC. Translated, it gives CASSPGGYEQYF.

CDR3 protein: CATSPGLQEETQYF. The CDR3 DNA reads as TGTGCCACCAGCCCGGGACTACAAGAAGAGACCCAGTACTTC. The chain employs TRBV15 and TRBJ2-5, with TRBD2 identical over 7 bases. This CDR3 comprises 14 residues. The V and J ends lost 5 bases and 3 bases, in that order; junction bases with no gene match: 6. CDR1 and CDR2 from the germline V gene are LNHNV and YYDKDF (reference sequence).

V and J are TRBV30 and TRBJ1-1; possible D gene TRBD1, 6 bases. The length of the CDR3 is 14 residues. In germline, CDR1 is GTSNPN, CDR2 SVGIG (reference sequence). The ends were cut back, 2 bases at V and 6 bases at J, with 16 bases in the middle. The DNA of the CDR3 is TGTGCCTGGAGTACCGGACAGACCGGTTCTGAAGCTTTCTTT. Translated: CAWSTGQTGSEAFF.

V is TRBV15 and J is TRBJ2-2, with D possibly matching TRBD1 (5 bases). This CDR3 has 15 residues. Germline lookup yields CDR1 LNHNV and CDR2 YYDKDF (reference sequence). Between the trimmed V and J ends, which lost 4 bases and 1 base, there was a span of 10 bases. The CDR3 DNA is TGTGCCACCAGCACCCCCAGGGTGAACACCGGGGAGCTGTTTTTT. Translating gives CATSTPRVNTGELFF.

The V and J genes are TRBV5-6 and TRBJ1-3, with 7 positions matching TRBD1. Germline V lookup: CDR1 SGHDT, CDR2 YYEEEE. The CDR3 consists of 19 residues. V was clipped by 4 bases and J by 0 bases; unmatched bases: 16. The CDR3 DNA reads TGTGCCAGCAGCACGATCGTAAGGACAGGTCTTCCCTCTGGAAACACCATATATTTT. Protein: CASSTIVRTGLPSGNTIYF.

CDR3 bases: TGTGCCTGGAGAAGGGGAAATACTGAAGCTTTCTTT. Translating it yields CAWRRGNTEAFF. The chain has TRBV30 and TRBJ1-1; tentatively, D is TRBD1 (5 bases). The CDR3 length is 12 residues. The germline CDR1 and CDR2 sequences are GTSNPN and SVGIG (reference sequence). Trimming removed 3 bases from V and 5 bases from J, with 10 bases in between.

V is TRBV5-4 and J is TRBJ1-1; no firm D call. Per germline, CDR1 SGHNT and CDR2 YYREEE (reference sequence). The CDR3 consists of 15 residues. Trimming shortened V by 0 bases and J by 2 bases, and 11 bases separated the two germline ends. CDR3 loop: CASSLAQQLNTEAFF. For the CDR3, the DNA is TGTGCCAGCAGCTTGGCTCAGCAACTTAACACTGAAGCTTTCTTT.

V gene TRBV14 combines with J gene TRBJ2-2; D remains unclear. The V gene lost 2 bases and the J gene lost 5 bases, with 9 bases spanning the gap. CDR3 length equals 14 residues. The germline CDR1 and CDR2 sequences are SGHDN and FVKESK. CDR3 residues: CASSQIFQTGELFF. In DNA form, the CDR3 reads TGTGCCAGCAGCCAAATCTTTCAGACCGGGGAGCTGTTTTTT.

The chain uses TRBV6-5 and TRBJ1-5; D is uncertain. The V gene's germline CDR1 is MNHEY and CDR2 SVGAGI. The CDR3 consists of 15 residues. Trimming left V 5 bases short and J 4 bases short, with 15 bases between. CDR3 amino acids: CASSTNMGRNQPQHF. The DNA for the CDR3 is TGTGCCAGCAGTACTAACATGGGCAGGAATCAGCCCCAGCATTTT.

The chain is built from TRBV13 and TRBJ2-3; D may be TRBD1 or TRBD2 (5 bases each). CDR3 length: 12 amino acids. Trimming stripped 6 bases from V and 4 bases from J, with 8 bases between. Germline V CDR1 and CDR2: PRHDT, FYEKMQ (reference sequence). The CDR3 reads CASRLGADTQYF. The DNA of the CDR3 is TGTGCCAGCAGGTTGGGGGCAGATACGCAGTATTTT. The complete variable domain, with remaining parts taken from reference TRBV13 and TRBJ2-3, reads AAGVIQSPRHLIKEKRETATLKCYPIPRHDTVYWYQQGPGQDPQFLISFYEKMQSDKGSIPDRFSAQQFSDYHSELNMSSLELGDSALYFCASRLGADTQYFGPGTRLTVL.

A note on this clone: The identical CDR3 is also encoded by other nucleotide sequences in the sample. V usage is TRBV6-5 and J usage is TRBJ1-5; D is uncertain. Trimming cost V 3 bases and J 4 bases, with 7 bases left between them. Per germline, CDR1 MNHEY and CDR2 SVGAGI. This CDR3 has 13 residues. The CDR3 region has the DNA TGTGCCAGCAGTTATGGAGGAAATCAGCCCCAGCATTTT. This translates into CASSYGGNQPQHF.

The rearrangement uses TRBV2 and TRBJ2-7; D may match TRBD1 or TRBD2 (5 bases each). The CDR3 has 12 residues. In germline, CDR1 is SNHLY, CDR2 FYNNEI. Trimming took 10 bases from V and 8 from J, leaving 18 bases between them. CDR3 sequence: CAIWDGRIKQYF. CDR3 sequence (DNA): TGTGCCATATGGGACGGACGGATTAAGCAGTACTTC.

The chain links TRBV6-5 to TRBJ1-1, with D perhaps TRBD1 (6 bases). Germline CDR1 is MNHEY and CDR2 is SVGAGI. The V gene lost 0 bases and the J gene lost 3 bases, with 11 bases spanning the gap. The CDR3 is 15 amino acids. CDR3 residues: CASSYSIRQDTEAFF. The CDR3 coding sequence is TGTGCCAGCAGTTACTCTATCCGACAGGACACTGAAGCTTTCTTT.

This rearrangement joins TRBV14 to TRBJ2-2, with D uncertain. In germline, CDR1 is SGHDN, CDR2 FVKESK. V dropped 0 bases and J dropped 7 bases, with 6 bases sitting between them. The CDR3 covers 13 residues. The DNA for the CDR3 is TGTGCCAGCAGCCAAGATTTCGGCGGGGAGCTGTTTTTT. Encoded protein: CASSQDFGGELFF.

The chain uses TRBV30 and TRBJ2-5; 8 nucleotides match TRBD2. Trimming took 0 bases from V and 1 from J; bases not matched to a gene: 4. The CDR3 totals 15 residues. Germline V CDR1 and CDR2: GTSNPN, SVGIG (reference sequence). The CDR3 sequence is CAWSVSGGVQETQYF. CDR3 coding DNA: TGTGCCTGGAGTGTGAGCGGGGGTGTCCAAGAGACCCAGTACTTC. The whole variable domain, filled in from reference TRBV30 and TRBJ2-5, reads SQTIHQWPATLVQPVGSPLSLECTVEGTSNPNLYWYRQAAGRGLQLLFYSVGIGQISSEVPQNLSASRPQDRQFILSSKKLLLSDSGFYLCAWSVSGGVQETQYFGPGTRLLVL.

The chain recombines TRBV11-2 with TRBJ1-6; D is unclear. Trimming took 2 bases from V and 9 from J, leaving 11 bases between them. From germline, CDR1 is SGHAT and CDR2 FQNNGV. The CDR3 runs 14 residues. CDR3 protein: CASSLQPLGSPLHF. CDR3 DNA sequence: TGTGCCAGCAGCTTACAGCCCTTGGGTTCACCCCTCCACTTT.

The chain couples TRBV5-5 to TRBJ1-3; the D is unclear. Trimming stripped 0 bases from V and 0 bases from J, with 4 bases between. The germline gives CDR1 SGHKS, CDR2 YYEKEE (reference sequence). The CDR3 totals 14 residues. The CDR3 spells CASSLEVSGNTIYF. The CDR3 DNA sequence: TGTGCCAGCAGCTTGGAAGTCTCTGGAAACACCATATATTTT.

There are a few counts of this clone. This chain joins TRBV15 and TRBJ2-1; 9 nucleotides line up with TRBD1. The CDR3 is made up of 17 amino acids. Germline V gives CDR1 LNHNV, CDR2 YYDKDF (reference sequence). After removal of 0 bases from V and 5 bases from J, the junction contained 8 bases not matched to a gene. The CDR3, as DNA: TGTGCCACCAGCAGAGAAGGTCCGGGACAGGGCCACAATGAGCAGTTCTTC. Translating gives CATSREGPGQGHNEQFF.

CDR3 in amino acids: CATSRENAGNTIYF. DNA of the CDR3: TGTGCCACCAGCAGAGAAAATGCTGGAAACACCATATATTTT. V usage is TRBV15 and J usage is TRBJ1-3; D is ambiguous. Germline lookup yields CDR1 LNHNV and CDR2 YYDKDF (reference sequence). This CDR3 comprises 14 residues. With 0 bases removed from V and 2 bases from J, the gap between germline ends came to 5 bases.

The chain carries TRBV7-9 and TRBJ1-2; 8 bases agree with TRBD1. V lost 4 bases to trimming and J lost 3 bases; unmatched junction nucleotides: 7. The CDR3 has 15 residues. CDR1 and CDR2 (germline): SEHNR, FQNEAQ (reference sequence). In nucleotides, the CDR3 is TGTGCCAGCAGCTATATGGACAGGGACCACTATGGCTACACCTTC. It codes for CASSYMDRDHYGYTF.